One and the same sample provided the 30 T cell receptor beta chains below, sequenced in a study of T-cell memory formation after mild COVID-19. MiXCR, run by TCRdb on the 5' RACE reads, gives a single entry per CDR3 protein. The sample lists about 190,000 distinct CDR3 sequences; around 16% were seen once. The sample consisted of PBMCs or a T cell subset sorted from them (not recorded which). The receptors were sampled from an adult woman who had mild COVID-19 (a few samples of this study predate the infection). Cell type and time point are not known.

On this clonotype itself: The junction departs from the called germline gene at one end, perhaps through a read error. The chain recombines TRBV24-1 with TRBJ2-1; no clear D gene. Germline-derived CDR1 and CDR2 are KGHDR and SFDVKD. This CDR3 region has 16 residues. CDR3 residues: CATSVSLVSSHNEQFF. For the CDR3, the DNA is TGTGCCACCAGTGTTTCACTGGTTAGCTCCCACAATGAGCAGTTCTTC.

The chain couples TRBV30 to TRBJ2-1, with 9 bases fitting TRBD2. The CDR3 covers 16 residues. CDR1 and CDR2 (germline): GTSNPN, SVGIG (reference sequence). V lost 2 bases and J lost 7; bases outside the gene matches: 12. This CDR3 is CAWSLHMGGGANEQFF. For the CDR3, the DNA is TGTGCCTGGAGTCTCCATATGGGCGGGGGGGCAAATGAGCAGTTCTTC. Together with reference TRBV30 and TRBJ2-1, the CDR3 gives the full variable domain: SQTIHQWPATLVQPVGSPLSLECTVEGTSNPNLYWYRQAAGRGLQLLFYSVGIGQISSEVPQNLSASRPQDRQFILSSKKLLLSDSGFYLCAWSLHMGGGANEQFFGPGTRLTVL.

This clonotype was seen just once. The CDR3 protein is CASSFGGTSGETQYF. Written as DNA, the CDR3 is TGTGCCAGCAGTTTCGGTGGGACTAGCGGAGAGACCCAGTACTTC. The V call is TRBV12-3 or TRBV12-4, the J call TRBJ2-5; 11 bases fit TRBD2. This CDR3 is 15 amino acids long. The V and J ends lost 3 bases and 4 bases, in that order; junction bases with no gene match: 4.

V and J are TRBV3-1 and TRBJ1-1, with D maybe TRBD1 (5 bases). CDR3 length: 15 residues. The V and J ends lost 4 bases and 0 bases respectively, with 12 bases between them. In germline, CDR1 is LGHDT, CDR2 YNNKEL (reference sequence). DNA of the CDR3: TGTGCCAGCAGCCCAGCAGGACATCTGAACACTGAAGCTTTCTTT. Protein product: CASSPAGHLNTEAFF.

The table lists this clonotype with many counts. V and J are TRBV24-1 and TRBJ2-3, with D tentatively TRBD2 (6 bases). The CDR3 sequence is 12 residues long. Trimming took 10 bases from V and 2 from J, leaving 9 bases between them. CDR1 and CDR2 (germline): KGHDR, SFDVKD. The CDR3 DNA sequence: TGTGCCACGCGGGGCCTCACAGATACGCAGTATTTT. This translates into CATRGLTDTQYF.

The V gene is TRBV9, the J gene TRBJ2-1; tentative D call: TRBD1 (6 bases). There are 15 residues in the CDR3. V was shortened by 0 bases and J by 2 bases, with 9 bases between the two germline ends. Germline CDR1 SGDLS, CDR2 YYNGEE. DNA for the CDR3: TGTGCCAGCAGCGTAGGGACAGTCCCCTACAATGAGCAGTTCTTC. This gives the protein CASSVGTVPYNEQFF.

This chain joins TRBV7-6 and TRBJ1-1; TRBD1 matches 7 bases. Germline V gene sequence: CDR1 SGHVS, CDR2 FNYEAQ. CDR3 length equals 14 residues. The V gene end was trimmed by 7 bases and the J gene end by 0 bases; junction bases not matched to a gene: 5. The CDR3 protein is CASTTDRLNTEAFF. The CDR3 DNA reads TGTGCCAGCACCACGGACAGGTTGAACACTGAAGCTTTCTTT.

V and J are TRBV30 and TRBJ2-7; 9 nucleotides line up with TRBD1. The CDR3 covers 12 residues. CDR1 is GTSNPN and CDR2 is SVGIG in the germline V gene (reference sequence). Trimming at V came to 5 bases and at J to 6 bases, leaving 5 bases not matched to a gene. In DNA form, the CDR3 reads TGTGCCTGGTCAAGGACAGGGGTCGAGCAGTACTTC. Translation: CAWSRTGVEQYF.

This clonotype was observed a few times. The chain carries TRBV24-1 and TRBJ1-3; no reliable D call. Trimming cost V 5 bases and J 1 base, with 11 bases left between them. The germline V gene has CDR1 KGHDR and CDR2 SFDVKD. The CDR3 has 15 amino acids. CDR3 DNA: TGTGCCACCAGTGCTGGCAGGCCTTCTGGAAACACCATATATTTT. This translates into CATSAGRPSGNTIYF.

This chain uses TRBV6-6 with TRBJ2-7; 8 nucleotides match TRBD2. This CDR3 region has 16 residues. After removal of 4 bases from V and 7 bases from J, the junction contained 15 bases not matched to a gene. CDR1 and CDR2 from the germline V gene are MNHNY and SVGAGI (reference sequence). This chain's CDR3 is CASSSHSGGGSEEQYF. The CDR3, as DNA: TGTGCCAGCAGTTCCCACTCCGGCGGGGGGAGCGAAGAGCAGTACTTC.

The gene calls are TRBV12-3 or TRBV12-4 and TRBJ2-1; D could derive from TRBD1 or TRBD2 (6 bases each). V gave up 8 bases and J gave up 7 bases, with 21 bases separating them. This CDR3 comprises 15 residues. CDR3 nucleotides: TGTGCCAGCCGCGGGACACCCGACCGTAATAATGAGCAGTTCTTC. Translating gives CASRGTPDRNNEQFF.

This clonotype was detected many times. The chain joins TRBV5-1 to TRBJ2-2, with D unresolved. Germline-derived CDR1 and CDR2 are SGHRS and YFSETQ. V dropped 2 bases and J dropped 4 bases, with 9 bases sitting between them. The CDR3 has 14 amino acids. The CDR3 nucleotides read TGCGCCAGCAGCTTCGGCAGACCCACCGGGGAGCTGTTTTTT. Translating it yields CASSFGRPTGELFF.

The CDR3 nucleotides read TGTGCCAGCAGCCCGGTGGGACCCTACGAGCAGTACTTC. Translated, it gives CASSPVGPYEQYF. The chain uses TRBV2 and TRBJ2-7, with D tentatively TRBD1 or TRBD2 (5 bases each). The CDR3 runs to 13 residues. With 6 bases removed from V and 2 bases from J, the gap between germline ends came to 11 bases. Germline V gene sequence: CDR1 SNHLY, CDR2 FYNNEI.

This clonotype came up a few times. The rearrangement uses TRBV12-3 or TRBV12-4 and TRBJ2-7; no firm D call. Trimming cost V 4 bases and J 1 base, with 20 bases left between them. The CDR3 loop spans 17 amino acids. CDR3 bases: TGTGCCAGCAGTTCCCCTAGAACCAACTATCAATCCTACGAGCAGTACTTC. Translation gives CASSSPRTNYQSYEQYF.

This clonotype was counted between two and nine times. V gene TRBV6-1 combines with J gene TRBJ2-7, with 7 bases lining up with TRBD1. Germline V gives CDR1 MNHNS, CDR2 SASEGT. V trimming: 8 bases; J trimming: 2 bases; junction bases outside the gene matches: 15. The length of the CDR3 is 16 residues. The CDR3 region has the DNA TGTGCCAGCCGGCCGAGGGACAGCCCATCCACCTACGAGCAGTACTTC. Translation: CASRPRDSPSTYEQYF.

This clonotype has a handful of counts. The chain links TRBV9 to TRBJ1-2, with TRBD1 matching 7 bases. The CDR3 is 14 residues long. Trimming at V came to 3 bases and at J to 4 bases, leaving 6 bases not matched to a gene. Germline V gene data show CDR1 as SGDLS and CDR2 as YYNGEE. CDR3 loop: CASSADRPAYGYTF. The DNA for the CDR3 is TGTGCCAGCAGCGCGGACAGGCCGGCCTATGGCTACACCTTC.

The chain employs TRBV5-4 and TRBJ1-2; possibly TRBD1 for D (5 bases). Trimming pared 1 base from V and 6 bases from J, leaving 22 bases between. Germline loops: CDR1 SGHNT, CDR2 YYREEE (reference sequence). CDR3 length: 17 amino acids. Here the CDR3 DNA reads TGTGCCAGCAGCTTGTCCGGTTCACTTAGAGGGGCGCATGGCTACACCTTC. Its translation: CASSLSGSLRGAHGYTF.

This clonotype was picked up a small number of times. The chain links TRBV7-3 to TRBJ1-1; D possibly corresponds to TRBD1 (5 bases). V was cut by 8 bases and J by 6 bases, with 16 bases left in between. The CDR3 length is 13 residues. Germline V gene lookup returns CDR1 SGHTA and CDR2 FQGTGA. CDR3 sequence (DNA): TGTGCCAGCCGAGAGGGGTGGAGCTCTGAAGCTTTCTTT. Its translation: CASREGWSSEAFF.

This clonotype was counted a few times. The chain is built from TRBV9 and TRBJ2-1; perhaps D is TRBD1 or TRBD2 (5 bases each). From germline, CDR1 is SGDLS and CDR2 YYNGEE. Trimming shortened V by 1 base and J by 10 bases, and 15 bases separated the two germline ends. This CDR3 region has 14 residues. The CDR3 DNA sequence: TGTGCCAGCAGCGTAAAAATGGGGGTGGGAGAGCAGTTCTTC. Residues: CASSVKMGVGEQFF.

The chain joins TRBV3-1 to TRBJ2-1; 13 bases line up with TRBD2. Germline CDR1 is LGHDT and CDR2 is YNNKEL (reference sequence). V was clipped by 1 base and J by 4 bases; unmatched bases: 7. The CDR3 covers 18 residues. This CDR3 is CASSQGLLAGGTYNEQFF. CDR3 nucleotides: TGTGCCAGCAGCCAAGGGTTACTAGCGGGAGGGACTTACAATGAGCAGTTCTTC.

V gene TRBV2 combines with J gene TRBJ2-1; D is possibly TRBD1 (6 bases). This CDR3 has 15 residues. V lost 6 bases to trimming and J lost 7 bases, with 19 bases between them. CDR1 SNHLY and CDR2 FYNNEI come from the germline V gene. The CDR3 region has the DNA TGTGCCAGCAGGTTGTTGGGACAACTTGGTAATGAGCAGTTCTTC. Residues: CASRLLGQLGNEQFF.

This clonotype has just a few counts. This sequence joins TRBV10-3 and TRBJ2-1, with TRBD2 matching over 13 bases. With 10 bases clipped from V and 10 bases from J, the junction kept 10 bases outside the gene matches. This CDR3 spans 14 amino acids. The germline CDR1 and CDR2 sequences are ENHRY and SYGVKD. CDR3: CATLGTSGIKEQFF. In nucleotides, the CDR3 is TGTGCCACCCTCGGGACTAGCGGGATCAAGGAGCAGTTCTTC.

V usage is TRBV5-1 and J usage is TRBJ1-1; 7 bases are a match to TRBD1. V lost 0 bases and J lost 0; bases outside the gene matches: 5. CDR1 and CDR2 from the germline V gene are SGHRS and YFSETQ. CDR3 length: 16 amino acids. In nucleotides, the CDR3 is TGCGCCAGCAGCTTGGCTGCGGGACAGCTGAACACTGAAGCTTTCTTT. The encoded protein is CASSLAAGQLNTEAFF.

This clonotype was seen ten or more times. The chain combines TRBV5-1 with TRBJ2-2; D gene uncertain. Trimming left V 4 bases short and J 5 bases short, with 12 bases between. This CDR3 spans 14 amino acids. Germline-derived CDR1 and CDR2 are SGHRS and YFSETQ. The CDR3 nucleotides are TGCGCCAGCAGCCTCCCCCAGAGAACCGGGGAGCTGTTTTTT. This codes for CASSLPQRTGELFF.

This clonotype has a handful of counts. The chain links TRBV5-1 to TRBJ1-6, with D possibly matching TRBD1 (5 bases). The CDR3 runs to 13 residues. The V end lost 4 bases, the J end lost 5 bases, and 7 bases lay between the germline ends. CDR1 and CDR2 from the germline V gene are SGHRS and YFSETQ. CDR3: CASSKGDNSPLHF. The DNA for the CDR3 is TGCGCCAGCAGCAAAGGGGATAATTCACCCCTCCACTTT.

This clonotype appeared a single time. The genes are TRBV20-1 and TRBJ2-4, with D perhaps being TRBD1 or TRBD2 (5 bases each). The germline V gene has CDR1 DFQATT and CDR2 SNEGSKA (reference sequence). The CDR3 length is 15 residues. V was cut by 5 bases and J by 0 bases, with 14 bases left in between. DNA for the CDR3: TGCAGTGCTTCGAGGGGAGTTCGAGCCAAAAACATTCAGTACTTC. This translates into CSASRGVRAKNIQYF.

J is TRBJ2-3 and V is TRBV3-1, with D perhaps matching TRBD1 (6 bases). The CDR3 has 17 residues. Trimming removed 0 bases at V and 8 bases at J, with 21 bases between. Germline assignment: CDR1 LGHDT and CDR2 YNNKEL (reference sequence). DNA for the CDR3: TGTGCCAGCAGCCAAGACGTTCCAGGGGCACCCCAGGGTACGCAGTATTTT. This translates into CASSQDVPGAPQGTQYF.

This clonotype was detected many times. V gene TRBV5-1 combines with J gene TRBJ1-6; D gene unclear. Looked up from germline, CDR1 is SGHRS and CDR2 is YFSETQ. V was clipped by 0 bases and J by 9 bases, with 13 bases between them. The CDR3 loop spans 15 amino acids. The DNA for the CDR3 is TGCGCCAGCAGCTTGGCCGATTATGCAGGTTCACCCCTCCACTTT. It encodes CASSLADYAGSPLHF.

This clonotype was found a few times. This chain links TRBV18 with TRBJ1-1; D is perhaps TRBD1 (5 bases). Trimming removed 1 base from V and 1 base from J, with 7 bases in between. The CDR3 covers 14 residues. The germline CDR1 and CDR2 sequences are KGHSH and LQKENI. The CDR3 protein is CASSPLTGNTEAFF. In nucleotides, the CDR3 is TGTGCCAGCTCACCACTAACAGGGAACACTGAAGCTTTCTTT.

This clonotype was detected a few times. The chain links TRBV27 to TRBJ1-2; unclear D gene. Germline values: CDR1 MNHEY, CDR2 SMNVEV (reference sequence). Between the trimmed V and J ends, which lost 4 bases and 3 bases, there was a span of 12 bases. There are 14 residues in the CDR3. CDR3: CASSSNGLYYGYTF. CDR3 bases: TGTGCCAGCAGTTCGAACGGACTCTACTATGGCTACACCTTC.